These 10 T cell receptor beta chains originate from one sample sequenced in a study of blood T cell repertoires in COVID-19. Assay used: immunoSEQ multiplex PCR; TCRdb lists only in-frame clones, some missing. The table includes about 380,000 clones, roughly nine tenths detected once. Source material: PBMCs or T cells enriched from blood (not recorded which). The receptor set was obtained from a woman in her twenties or thirties who had recovered from COVID-19.

J is TRBJ2-3 and V is TRBV5-1; possibly TRBD2 for D (7 bases). Germline V gene lookup returns CDR1 SGHRS and CDR2 YFSETQ. Trimming stripped 4 bases from V and 4 bases from J, with 16 bases between. This CDR3 has 15 residues. The chain's CDR3 is CASSTGGPGADTQYF. The CDR3 coding sequence is TGCGCCAGCAGCACCGGGGGGCCGGGGGCAGATACGCAGTATTTT.

The sample holds one count of this clone. V usage is TRBV2 and J usage is TRBJ1-2, with D perhaps matching TRBD1 (6 bases). The V end lost 2 bases, the J end lost 8 bases, and 12 bases lay between the germline ends. This CDR3 region has 13 residues. The germline V gene has CDR1 SNHLY and CDR2 FYNNEI. The CDR3: CASSERGGEGYTF. CDR3 in DNA: TGTGCCAGCAGTGAACGGGGGGGCGAGGGCTACACCTTC.

The chain links TRBV24-1 to TRBJ2-3; TRBD2 aligns across 10 bases. The CDR3 has 15 residues. Germline trimming cut 5 bases from V and 2 bases from J; bases unmatched to any gene: 3. The germline CDR1 and CDR2 sequences are KGHDR and SFDVKD. The CDR3 bases are TGTGCCACCAGTGGGACTAGCGGATACACAGATACGCAGTATTTT. Translating gives CATSGTSGYTDTQYF.

The chain couples TRBV5-1 to TRBJ2-6, with D possibly matching TRBD1 (6 bases). Germline values: CDR1 SGHRS, CDR2 YFSETQ. V was cut by 4 bases and J by 2 bases, with 13 bases left in between. The CDR3 sequence is 16 residues long. In nucleotides, the CDR3 is TGCGCCAGCAGCGGTGGGACATTAGCTGGGGCCAACGTCCTGACTTTC. Residues: CASSGGTLAGANVLTF.

The sample holds one count of this clone. The V and J genes are TRBV7-2 and TRBJ2-1; the match to TRBD2 covers 12 bases. Germline loops: CDR1 SGHTA, CDR2 FQGNSA. The CDR3 spans 16 residues. Trimming took 5 bases from V and 4 from J; bases not matched to a gene: 6. The CDR3 here is CASSTRTSGTYNEQFF. The CDR3 DNA sequence: TGTGCCAGCAGCACACGGACTAGCGGGACTTACAATGAGCAGTTCTTC.

This clone was seen once. J is TRBJ1-2 and V is TRBV27; TRBD1 agrees at 10 bases. In germline, CDR1 is MNHEY, CDR2 SMNVEV (reference sequence). The CDR3 loop spans 14 amino acids. With V trimmed by 5 bases and J by 4 bases, 4 bases remained unmatched. DNA of the CDR3: TGTGCCAGCAGTACCCGGACAGGGGGCTATGGCTACACCTTC. Residues: CASSTRTGGYGYTF.

The V gene is TRBV18, the J gene TRBJ1-5; D gene unclear. The CDR3 sequence is 15 residues long. From germline, CDR1 is KGHSH and CDR2 LQKENI. Trimming shortened V by 1 base and J by 5 bases, and 12 bases separated the two germline ends. The CDR3 nucleotides are TGTGCCAGCTCACCACTAGAGGGAGCCGATCAGCCCCAGCATTTT. It specifies CASSPLEGADQPQHF. Supplemented by reference TRBV18 and TRBJ1-5, the full variable domain reads NAGVMQNPRHLVRRRGQEARLRCSPMKGHSHVYWYRQLPEEGLKFMVYLQKENIIDESGMPKERFSAEFPKEGPSILRIQQVVRGDSAAYFCASSPLEGADQPQHFGDGTRLSIL.

The count of this clone is one. The chain couples TRBV4-1 to TRBJ1-5, with 8 bases matching TRBD1. Trimming at V came to 0 bases and at J to 3 bases, leaving 7 bases not matched to a gene. The CDR3 length is 17 residues. CDR1 is MGHRA and CDR2 is YSYEKL in the germline V gene. CDR3 loop: CASSQEFDRGFNQPQHF. The CDR3 DNA follows: TGCGCCAGCAGCCAAGAATTCGACAGGGGATTCAATCAGCCCCAGCATTTT.

The J gene is TRBJ2-5, the V gene TRBV11-3; 11 bases fit TRBD2. This CDR3 spans 15 amino acids. Germline V lookup: CDR1 SGHNT, CDR2 YENEEA. Trimming cost V 5 bases and J 1 base; bases outside gene matches: 3. The CDR3 coding sequence is TGTGCCAGCAGCCCCGGACTAGCGGGCCAAGAGACCCAGTACTTC. As protein: CASSPGLAGQETQYF.

The chain has TRBV30 and TRBJ2-1; 7 positions match TRBD2. CDR3 size: 15 residues. The junction had 3 bases not matched to a gene; V was cut back by 0 bases and J by 1 base. Germline CDR1 is GTSNPN and CDR2 is SVGIG (reference sequence). CDR3 protein: CAWSVGRGSYNEQFF. The CDR3 nucleotides are TGTGCCTGGAGTGTGGGGCGGGGGTCCTACAATGAGCAGTTCTTC.